The rows below give T cell receptor beta chains drawn from one sample of a study of blood T cell repertoires in COVID-19. Measured with immunoSEQ multiplex PCR; TCRdb has only the in-frame clones, and not every one. This sample carries around 140,000 clones, roughly 91% of them seen once, and the ten largest clones take around 20%. The sequenced sample was peripheral blood. The receptors were gathered from a man aged 45-65 years with active or convalescent COVID-19. CDR3s leave out the opening cysteine and the closing phenylalanine or tryptophan.

V gene,J gene,CDR3 protein
TRBV27,TRBJ2-3,ASSLGTSRDTQY
TRBV10-3,TRBJ2-7,AISEYSKNYEQY
TRBV28,TRBJ2-5,ASRSTGTVQETQY
TRBV28,TRBJ1-5,ASRPTGDNQPQH
TRBV4-1,TRBJ2-5,ASSLMNRGKEETQY
TRBV11-2,TRBJ2-7,ASSNARQGSDEQY
TRBV12-5,TRBJ1-1,ASGFGGVTEAF
TRBV19,TRBJ2-2,ASSAGDGELF
TRBV3-1/TRBV3-2,TRBJ1-1,ASSQGPRFVAF
TRBV5-1,TRBJ2-1,ASSLADDGTSYNEQF
TRBV4-3,TRBJ2-1,ASSPSWVGHNEQF
TRBV24-1,TRBJ1-2,ATSDRRTGPVGYT
TRBV24-1,TRBJ2-5,ATSDYDRTETQY
TRBV4-1,TRBJ1-5,ASSQESIPRGNQPQH
TRBV6-5,TRBJ1-6,ASSQGQGAYSPLH
TRBV19,TRBJ2-4,ASSEDRAPTGIQY
TRBV5-1,TRBJ2-3,ASSLAGVLDTQY
TRBV30,TRBJ1-6,AWRGQGSSPLH
TRBV27,TRBJ2-1,ASTYLGTSGKDEQF
TRBV24-1,TRBJ1-5,ATSASTAVLNQPQH
TRBV18,TRBJ1-3,ASSPAMGQTGGNTIY
TRBV19,TRBJ1-2,ASSLGTAYGYT
TRBV30,TRBJ2-1,AWNRQGMGYNEQF
TRBV9,TRBJ2-4,ASSADRNIQY
TRBV3-1/TRBV3-2,TRBJ2-2,ASNRGDTGELF
TRBV4-2,TRBJ2-5,ASSPRTGAETQY
TRBV4-3,TRBJ1-2,ASSQRPGGEGYGYT
TRBV6-1,TRBJ1-5,ASSEWQGNQPQH
TRBV29-1,TRBJ2-2,SVGRGNTGELF
TRBV4-2,TRBJ2-7,ASSRNRDEQY
TRBV7-2,TRBJ1-3,ASSRGTGGSLGSGNTIY
TRBV27,TRBJ1-1,ASSTAGTGSEAF
TRBV5-1,TRBJ2-7,ASSLFGGSYEQY
TRBV3-1/TRBV3-2,TRBJ2-1,ASSLVPTGTYNEQF
TRBV2,TRBJ2-2,ASSEANGGAGELF
TRBV18,TRBJ1-2,ASSPFEGHNYGYT
TRBV10-2,TRBJ1-1,ATRSGAEAF
TRBV19,TRBJ2-5,ASSVQIQETQY
TRBV15,TRBJ1-5,ATSRKQDSNQPQH
TRBV28,TRBJ1-1,ASSLRGVSTEAF
TRBV10-3,TRBJ2-3,AISLLAGSTDTQY
TRBV28,TRBJ2-5,ASSYGGTGQETQY
TRBV2,TRBJ2-5,ASSVGLQYETQY
TRBV5-1,TRBJ2-3,ASSPGGVGDTQY
TRBV29-1,TRBJ1-2,SVGQGSGYT
TRBV5-4,TRBJ2-1,ATRGASDVEQF
TRBV6-1,TRBJ1-5,ASSERGGWGNQPQH
TRBV5-8,TRBJ2-7,ASSLFSWDNSYEQY
TRBV9,TRBJ1-1,ASSVGGGMSEAF
TRBV28,TRBJ1-2,ASSGQFLYGYT
TRBV4-1,TRBJ1-4,ASSQVAVNEKLF
TRBV29-1,TRBJ1-4,SVEGTWTGGPMTTNEKLF
TRBV11-2,TRBJ2-2,ASRPTGGEGGELF